This T cell receptor (beta chain) was sequenced in a study of glioma-infiltrating T cells after dendritic cell vaccination. In the study overall: Autologous tumor lysate was loaded overnight onto monocyte-derived dendritic cells grown less than 8 days with IL-4 and GM-CSF.

Trimming took 1 base from V and 7 from J; bases not matched to a gene: 5. The CDR3 totals 15 residues. The V gene's germline CDR1 is LNHDA and CDR2 SQIVND (reference sequence). This clone was counted a single time. Assay used: immunoSEQ multiplex PCR; TCRdb lists only in-frame clones, some missing. Altogether over 80,000 clones are present, approximately 80% being singletons, with the ten largest covering approximately 2%. As for time point: after dendritic cell vaccination, including at tumor progression/relapse. Blood PBMC samples: pre-vaccination, two weeks post third vaccination, and at tumor progression.

This sequence joins TRBV19 and TRBJ1-5, with 9 bases lining up with TRBD1. The material sequenced was blood, taken after dendritic cell vaccination. This receptor was identified in a human donor with glioblastoma. As DNA, the CDR3 is TGTGCCAGTAGTATAGGAGGGACAGGGAGCCAGCCCCAGCATTTT. Translation: CASSIGGTGSQPQHF. The whole variable domain, filled in from reference TRBV19 and TRBJ1-5, reads DGGITQSPKYLFRKEGQNVTLSCEQNLNHDAMYWYRQDPGQGLRLIYYSQIVNDFQKGDIAEGYSVSREKKESFPLTVTSAQKNPTAFYLCASSIGGTGSQPQHFGDGTRLSIL.